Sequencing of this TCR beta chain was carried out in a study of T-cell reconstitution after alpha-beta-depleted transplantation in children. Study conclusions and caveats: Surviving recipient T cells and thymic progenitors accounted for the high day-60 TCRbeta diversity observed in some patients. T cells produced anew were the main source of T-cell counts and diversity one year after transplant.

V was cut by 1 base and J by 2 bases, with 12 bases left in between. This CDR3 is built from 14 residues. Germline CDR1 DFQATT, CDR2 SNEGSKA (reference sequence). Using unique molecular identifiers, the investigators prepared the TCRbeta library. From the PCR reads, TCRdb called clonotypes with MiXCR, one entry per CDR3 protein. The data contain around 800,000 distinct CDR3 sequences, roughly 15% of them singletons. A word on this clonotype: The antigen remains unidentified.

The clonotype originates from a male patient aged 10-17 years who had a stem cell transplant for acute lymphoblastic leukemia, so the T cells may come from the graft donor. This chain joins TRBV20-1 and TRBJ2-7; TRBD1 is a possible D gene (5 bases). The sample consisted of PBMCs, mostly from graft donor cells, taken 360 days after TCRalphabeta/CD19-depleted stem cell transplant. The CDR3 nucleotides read TGCAGTGCTAGAGGCCGGGCAGGGACCTACGAGCAGTACTTC. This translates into CSARGRAGTYEQYF.